Below are 29 T cell receptor beta chains sequenced from a single sample in a study of T cell responses to AZD1222 COVID-19 vaccine listed by TCRdb under 2021. Receptor libraries were prepared by the immunoSEQ multiplex PCR assay. What TCRdb holds here is the immuneACCESS table cut down to in-frame rearrangements. Part of the clones is not present; checked against another copy, under half of the missing clones reflect an unresolved V gene, and the others are unexplained. The sample records approximately 110,000 clones, about 87% of which are singletons. The top ten clones comprise roughly 4.4% of the sample. This specimen's time point label, per the study, means: baseline before first vaccination. This material consisted of peripheral blood, taken on day 0 of AZD1222 vaccination. Source of these receptors: an adult in good health.

This clone was recorded a few times. The chain has TRBV7-9 and TRBJ2-2; D gene ambiguous. CDR1 and CDR2 (germline): SEHNR, FQNEAQ (reference sequence). With 9 bases removed from V and 6 bases from J, the gap between germline ends came to 11 bases. This CDR3 is built from 12 residues. The CDR3 region is CASTPVAGELFF. The CDR3 bases are TGTGCCAGTACACCAGTGGCCGGGGAGCTGTTTTTT.

V usage is TRBV5-1 and J usage is TRBJ2-5; no clear D gene. The CDR3 has 15 residues. Trimming stripped 0 bases from V and 2 bases from J, with 11 bases between. In germline, CDR1 is SGHRS, CDR2 YFSETQ. This CDR3 is CASSLEDLLQETQYF. CDR3 sequence (DNA): TGCGCCAGCAGCTTGGAGGACCTACTTCAAGAGACCCAGTACTTC.

The chain joins TRBV27 to TRBJ2-2, with 10 bases fitting TRBD2. Germline V gives CDR1 MNHEY, CDR2 SMNVEV (reference sequence). The CDR3 spans 13 residues. The V and J ends lost 6 bases and 5 bases, in that order; junction bases with no gene match: 0. This chain's CDR3 is CASRTSGTGELFF. DNA of the CDR3: TGTGCCAGCAGGACTAGCGGGACCGGGGAGCTGTTTTTT.

This chain connects TRBV28 to TRBJ1-1, with 7 bases aligning to TRBD1. J lost 4 bases, V lost 5 bases, and 10 bases had no gene match. The CDR3 spans 15 residues. CDR1 and CDR2 from the germline V gene are MDHEN and SYDVKM. For the CDR3, the DNA is TGTGCCAGCAGTCCCCCGGCAGGGGGGGGCACTGAAGCTTTCTTT. The encoded protein is CASSPPAGGGTEAFF.

The chain combines TRBV7-2 with TRBJ1-2; D gene uncertain. The V gene lost 5 bases and the J gene lost 4 bases, with 14 bases spanning the gap. The germline gives CDR1 SGHTA, CDR2 FQGNSA. This CDR3 region has 14 residues. The CDR3 reads CASSTNAPPYGYTF. CDR3 coding DNA: TGTGCCAGCAGCACCAATGCCCCCCCCTATGGCTACACCTTC.

This clone has just one count. The rearrangement links TRBV27 to TRBJ2-6, with D perhaps TRBD2 (5 bases). This CDR3 spans 17 amino acids. Germline CDR1 reads MNHEY; CDR2 reads SMNVEV (reference sequence). V shed 1 base and J shed 0 bases, with 10 bases lying between them. Here the CDR3 DNA reads TGTGCCAGCAGTTTATACGGGAAACTCTCTGGGGCCAACGTCCTGACTTTC. Its protein product is CASSLYGKLSGANVLTF. The full variable domain, with the rest looked up from reference TRBV27 and TRBJ2-6, is EAQVTQNPRYLITVTGKKLTVTCSQNMNHEYMSWYRQDPGLGLRQIYYSMNVEVTDKGDVPEGYKVSRKEKRNFPLILESPSPNQTSLYFCASSLYGKLSGANVLTFGAGSRLTVL.

The chain uses TRBV5-1 and TRBJ1-6, with D perhaps TRBD1 (6 bases). Trimming took off 4 bases at V and 8 bases at J, with 13 bases between the two ends. Per germline, CDR1 SGHRS and CDR2 YFSETQ. This CDR3 region has 14 residues. As DNA, the CDR3 is TGCGCCAGCAGCGAGGGGGGAGGTCATTCACCCCTCCACTTT. The encoded protein is CASSEGGGHSPLHF.

There are a few counts of this clone. The chain is built from TRBV5-1 and TRBJ2-3; 10 positions match TRBD1. Germline V gene lookup returns CDR1 SGHRS and CDR2 YFSETQ. This CDR3 is built from 16 residues. V trimming: 0 bases; J trimming: 0 bases; junction bases outside the gene matches: 1. CDR3 loop: CASSLGQGASTDTQYF. The CDR3 DNA sequence: TGCGCCAGCAGCTTGGGACAGGGGGCGAGCACAGATACGCAGTATTTT.

CDR3 region: CASTDQGGMVMNTEAFF. The CDR3 coding sequence is TGTGCCAGCACCGATCAGGGGGGTATGGTCATGAACACTGAAGCTTTCTTT. The V and J genes are TRBV27 and TRBJ1-1; 7 nucleotides align to TRBD1. Unmatched junction bases numbered 14, after V lost 7 bases and J lost 0 bases. The germline V gene encodes CDR1 MNHEY and CDR2 SMNVEV (reference sequence). The CDR3 has 17 amino acids.

The V call is TRBV28, the J call TRBJ2-4, with D perhaps TRBD1 or TRBD2 (5 bases each). This CDR3 region has 15 residues. Germline CDR1 MDHEN, CDR2 SYDVKM. Trimming took 6 bases from V and 3 from J, leaving 15 bases between them. The CDR3, as DNA: TGTGCCAGCAGGGGGACGATGGGCCTCAAAAACATTCAGTACTTC. Protein product: CASRGTMGLKNIQYF.

This clone came up once. J is TRBJ1-2 and V is TRBV5-1; 10 nucleotides align to TRBD1. Germline assignment: CDR1 SGHRS and CDR2 YFSETQ. Losses at the gene ends were 4 bases for V and 7 bases for J; bases not matched to a gene: 7. This CDR3 region has 14 residues. CDR3 amino acids: CASSVDGTGAGYTF. In nucleotides, the CDR3 is TGCGCCAGCAGCGTCGACGGGACAGGGGCTGGCTACACCTTC.

V usage is TRBV5-1 and J usage is TRBJ2-1, with 10 bases fitting TRBD1. Germline V gene data show CDR1 as SGHRS and CDR2 as YFSETQ. CDR3 length: 13 residues. Losses at the gene ends were 4 bases for V and 7 bases for J; bases not matched to a gene: 2. The CDR3 here is CASSGGQGNEQFF. As DNA, the CDR3 is TGCGCCAGCAGCGGGGGACAGGGGAATGAGCAGTTCTTC.

This chain uses TRBV6-5 with TRBJ1-1, with D maybe TRBD1 (5 bases). Germline V CDR1 and CDR2: MNHEY, SVGAGI. The V end lost 8 bases, the J end lost 4 bases, and 20 bases lay between the germline ends. The length of the CDR3 is 15 residues. This CDR3 is CASSPHGAGATEAFF. For the CDR3, the DNA is TGTGCCAGCTCCCCCCACGGAGCCGGGGCCACTGAAGCTTTCTTT.

This sequence joins TRBV2 and TRBJ1-6; D uncertain. The germline V gene has CDR1 SNHLY and CDR2 FYNNEI. V lost 7 bases to trimming and J lost 14 bases, with 9 bases between them. This CDR3 has 10 residues. The CDR3 DNA is TGTGCCAGCAAGATTGGCGCCCTCCACTTT. This codes for CASKIGALHF.

V and J are TRBV2 and TRBJ1-5; D gene unclear. Germline CDR1 reads SNHLY; CDR2 reads FYNNEI. The CDR3 is made up of 16 amino acids. The germline V and J ends were trimmed by 5 bases and 4 bases, with 18 bases remaining between them. For the CDR3, the DNA is TGTGCCAGCAGTCGGGAAGAGCGCAGGAGGAATCAGCCCCAGCATTTT. Its protein is CASSREERRRNQPQHF.

The chain is built from TRBV3-1 (or the pseudogene TRBV3-2) and TRBJ1-1; D is uncertain. V lost 0 bases and J 0 bases, leaving 5 bases between the germline ends. This CDR3 spans 14 amino acids. Germline values: CDR1 LGHDT, CDR2 YNNKEL (reference sequence). CDR3 bases: TGTGCCAGCAGCCAAGACAGCCTGAACACTGAAGCTTTCTTT. Its protein is CASSQDSLNTEAFF.

This chain uses TRBV2 with TRBJ2-3; D is ambiguous. The length of the CDR3 is 15 residues. Trimming removed 4 bases at V and 1 base at J, with 12 bases between. Germline assignment: CDR1 SNHLY and CDR2 FYNNEI. The CDR3: CASSGRVRGTDTQYF. In nucleotides, the CDR3 is TGTGCCAGCAGTGGCCGGGTCCGGGGCACAGATACGCAGTATTTT.

The chain couples TRBV7-9 to TRBJ1-1, with D perhaps TRBD1 (6 bases). The CDR3 has 15 residues. Germline V gene sequence: CDR1 SEHNR, CDR2 FQNEAQ (reference sequence). V lost 1 base and J lost 8, with 17 bases in between. For the CDR3, the DNA is TGTGCCAGCAGCTTAGGGGGGCCCGTGTCGTCGGAAGCTTTCTTT. Its protein product is CASSLGGPVSSEAFF.

This sequence joins TRBV5-1 and TRBJ1-5, with 7 bases identical to TRBD1. The germline V gene encodes CDR1 SGHRS and CDR2 YFSETQ. With V trimmed by 4 bases and J by 8 bases, 9 bases remained unmatched. The CDR3 length is 14 residues. Here the CDR3 DNA reads TGCGCCAGCAGCCCCGGACAGGTCGGGGAGCCCCAGCATTTT. Its translation: CASSPGQVGEPQHF.

The rearrangement uses TRBV10-3 and TRBJ1-6, with 7 bases lining up with TRBD1. V was clipped by 6 bases and J by 5 bases; unmatched bases: 10. Germline V lookup: CDR1 ENHRY, CDR2 SYGVKD. The CDR3 covers 16 residues. The CDR3 DNA reads TGTGCCATCAGGGACCAACAGGGGACGGATAATTCACCCCTCCACTTT. It encodes CAIRDQQGTDNSPLHF.

The chain employs TRBV19 and TRBJ2-1, with 11 bases that match TRBD2. Looked up from germline, CDR1 is LNHDA and CDR2 is SQIVND (reference sequence). This CDR3 is built from 15 residues. With V trimmed by 5 bases and J by 4 bases, 4 bases remained unmatched. Here the CDR3 reads CASSGGLAEYNEQFF. The CDR3 coding sequence is TGTGCCAGTAGTGGGGGACTAGCGGAGTACAATGAGCAGTTCTTC.

The sample holds one count of this clone. The rearrangement uses TRBV21-1 and TRBJ1-2; the D call TRBD1 from the table was never checked on the DNA. TRBV21-1 is termed a pseudogene. The CDR3 is 18 residues long. The CDR3 bases are TGTGCCAGCAGCAAAGGGTGTGGTAGGGACAGGGGGCAGAATGGCTACACCTTC. This gives the protein CASSKGCGRDRGQNGYTF.

The chain carries TRBV6-6 and TRBJ2-7, with D maybe TRBD2 (6 bases). The germline gives CDR1 MNHNY, CDR2 SVGAGI (reference sequence). This CDR3 has 12 amino acids. Between the trimmed V and J ends, which lost 8 bases and 2 bases, there was a span of 10 bases. The CDR3 sequence: CASHGGTYEQYF. In nucleotides, the CDR3 is TGTGCCAGCCACGGGGGAACCTACGAGCAGTACTTC.

V gene TRBV7-2 combines with J gene TRBJ2-5, with 13 positions matching TRBD2. CDR3 length: 16 residues. Germline V gene data show CDR1 as SGHTA and CDR2 as FQGNSA. V lost 5 bases to trimming and J lost 5 bases; unmatched junction nucleotides: 8. The chain's CDR3 is CASSPGLAGWGETQYF. In DNA, the CDR3 is TGTGCCAGCAGCCCGGGACTAGCGGGATGGGGCGAGACCCAGTACTTC.

The chain joins TRBV30 to TRBJ2-7; TRBD1 agrees at 7 bases. The length of the CDR3 is 14 residues. From germline, CDR1 is GTSNPN and CDR2 SVGIG (reference sequence). V lost 3 bases, J lost 0 bases, and 5 bases stayed unmatched. In nucleotides, the CDR3 is TGTGCCTGGAGGACAGGGCATCTCTCCTACGAGCAGTACTTC. It encodes CAWRTGHLSYEQYF.

CDR3 residues: CASSSLAGVVGANVLTF. Written as DNA, the CDR3 is TGTGCCAGCAGTTCTCTAGCGGGAGTTGTAGGGGCCAACGTCCTGACTTTC. The V call is TRBV27, the J call TRBJ2-6, with 10 positions matching TRBD2. The CDR3 runs to 17 residues. Germline CDR1 is MNHEY and CDR2 is SMNVEV (reference sequence). With V trimmed by 4 bases and J by 4 bases, 7 bases remained unmatched.

The chain combines TRBV15 with TRBJ1-1, with 9 bases that match TRBD1. Germline V gene data show CDR1 as LNHNV and CDR2 as YYDKDF (reference sequence). This CDR3 spans 17 amino acids. The V segment lost 1 base and the J segment 3 bases; nucleotides outside the gene matches: 9. CDR3 coding DNA: TGTGCCACCAGCAGAGGGTTTGAGGGACAGGGTTACACTGAAGCTTTCTTT. It specifies CATSRGFEGQGYTEAFF.

The chain links TRBV5-1 to TRBJ2-3; D is ambiguous. CDR3 length: 13 residues. With 4 bases removed from V and 1 base from J, the gap between germline ends came to 7 bases. Germline values: CDR1 SGHRS, CDR2 YFSETQ. CDR3 region: CASSIDGTDTQYF. CDR3 sequence (DNA): TGCGCCAGCAGCATCGACGGCACAGATACGCAGTATTTT.

This clone was recorded a few times. The V call is TRBV11-2, the J call TRBJ1-2, with a weak D call TRBD1 (5 bases). This CDR3 is built from 13 residues. Germline CDR1 is SGHAT and CDR2 is FQNNGV. The V gene lost 3 bases and the J gene lost 5 bases, with 10 bases spanning the gap. This chain's CDR3 is CASSFEGSYGYTF. The CDR3 DNA reads TGTGCCAGCAGCTTTGAGGGGAGTTATGGCTACACCTTC. Full variable domain (rest looked up from reference TRBV11-2 and TRBJ1-2): EAGVAQSPRYKIIEKRQSVAFWCNPISGHATLYWYQQILGQGPKLLIQFQNNGVVDDSQLPKDRFSAERLKGVDSTLKIQPAKLEDSAVYLCASSFEGSYGYTFGSGTRLTVV.